One and the same sample provided the 17 T cell receptor beta chains below, sequenced in a study of blood T cell repertoires in COVID-19. The assay was immunoSEQ multiplex PCR, and TCRdb's table has in-frame clones only and misses some. The profile shows over 200,000 clones, 70% to 90% of them singletons. Sequencing was done on a sample of PBMCs or T cells enriched from blood (not recorded which). All receptors derive from a man aged 25 to 40 who had recovered from COVID-19.

The chain has TRBV10-1 and TRBJ2-1, with 7 bases matching TRBD2. The CDR3 is made up of 15 amino acids. V was clipped by 5 bases and J by 4 bases; unmatched bases: 8. Germline V gives CDR1 WNHNN, CDR2 SYGVQD (reference sequence). The DNA for the CDR3 is TGCGCCAGCAGTTCTCCAGCGGGGTTTTACAATGAGCAGTTCTTC. As protein: CASSSPAGFYNEQFF.

Remarks on this clone: The sample has other DNA sequences that encode this CDR3 too. The CDR3 loop is CASSKQGMNTEAFF. The DNA for the CDR3 is TGTGCCAGCAGCAAACAGGGGATGAACACTGAAGCTTTCTTT. This chain links TRBV9 with TRBJ1-1; 7 positions agree with TRBD1. Germline lookup yields CDR1 SGDLS and CDR2 YYNGEE. V was clipped by 4 bases and J by 0 bases; unmatched bases: 3. The CDR3 runs 14 residues.

V is TRBV30 and J is TRBJ2-5, with 8 bases aligning to TRBD2. V trimming: 3 bases; J trimming: 2 bases; junction bases outside the gene matches: 11. CDR3 length: 16 residues. Germline CDR1 reads GTSNPN; CDR2 reads SVGIG (reference sequence). The CDR3 protein is CAWSSPAGGQQETQYF. As DNA, the CDR3 is TGTGCCTGGAGCTCCCCGGCGGGGGGACAACAAGAGACCCAGTACTTC.

The genes are TRBV6-5 and TRBJ1-6, with D maybe TRBD1 (6 bases). In germline, CDR1 is MNHEY, CDR2 SVGAGI. Trimming shortened V by 0 bases and J by 10 bases, and 13 bases separated the two germline ends. The CDR3 length is 15 residues. CDR3 sequence reads: CASSYSRLRGSPLHF. In DNA form, the CDR3 reads TGTGCCAGCAGTTACTCCAGGCTCAGGGGATCACCCCTCCACTTT.

V usage is TRBV10-2 and J usage is TRBJ2-4, with 12 bases matching TRBD2. This CDR3 has 18 residues. Looked up from germline, CDR1 is WSHSY and CDR2 is SAAADI. Unmatched junction bases numbered 13, after V lost 7 bases and J lost 3 bases. The CDR3 loop is CASTMRLAGDAVKNIQYF. The CDR3 DNA is TGCGCCAGCACCATGAGACTAGCGGGAGATGCTGTCAAAAACATTCAGTACTTC.

J is TRBJ2-7 and V is TRBV2; 8 nucleotides match TRBD1. Germline CDR1 SNHLY, CDR2 FYNNEI. CDR3 length: 15 residues. The ends lost 3 bases at V and 2 bases at J; junction bases unmatched: 6. In nucleotides, the CDR3 is TGTGCCAGCAGTGAGGGACAGGCCGGACCCTACGAGCAGTACTTC. This sequence encodes CASSEGQAGPYEQYF.

The chain has TRBV6-4 and TRBJ2-1, with TRBD2 matching over 8 bases. The germline gives CDR1 MRHNA, CDR2 SNTAGT. There are 16 residues in the CDR3. Trimming took 3 bases from V and 3 from J; bases not matched to a gene: 7. The CDR3 sequence: CASSEEAGAVYNEQFF. The CDR3 DNA reads as TGTGCCAGCAGTGAAGAAGCGGGAGCAGTCTACAATGAGCAGTTCTTC.

This chain connects TRBV2 to TRBJ1-1, with D possibly TRBD1 on 5 matching bases. This CDR3 is 14 amino acids long. The V end lost 6 bases, the J end lost 5 bases, and 16 bases lay between the germline ends. Germline CDR1 SNHLY, CDR2 FYNNEI. CDR3 bases: TGTGCCAGCAGGGGGGGAGGGAAGGTAACTGAAGCTTTCTTT. Translation gives CASRGGGKVTEAFF.

This chain connects TRBV5-1 to TRBJ2-6, with D tentatively TRBD1 (5 bases). This CDR3 is 17 amino acids long. Per germline, CDR1 SGHRS and CDR2 YFSETQ. The V and J ends lost 0 bases and 1 base respectively, with 11 bases between them. The DNA for the CDR3 is TGCGCCAGCAGCTTGGGGCAGGGCCCATCTGGGGCCAACGTCCTGACTTTC. Encoded protein: CASSLGQGPSGANVLTF.

The chain joins TRBV5-6 to TRBJ1-2; TRBD1 matches at 8 bases. The V gene's germline CDR1 is SGHDT and CDR2 YYEEEE. This CDR3 comprises 16 residues. Germline trimming cut 1 base from V and 3 bases from J; bases unmatched to any gene: 8. Here the CDR3 DNA reads TGTGCCAGCAGCTTGTCATGGACAGGGAACGACTATGGCTACACCTTC. Protein: CASSLSWTGNDYGYTF.

This clone was counted once. The chain combines TRBV18 with TRBJ2-7, with 7 bases identical to TRBD1. From germline, CDR1 is KGHSH and CDR2 LQKENI. Losses at the gene ends were 1 base for V and 4 bases for J; bases not matched to a gene: 4. This CDR3 region has 14 residues. Here the CDR3 reads CASSPRDSTYEQYF. The CDR3 bases are TGTGCCAGCTCACCACGGGACAGTACTTACGAGCAGTACTTC.

This rearrangement joins TRBV5-1 to TRBJ2-4; a weak D match, TRBD2 (6 bases). In germline, CDR1 is SGHRS, CDR2 YFSETQ. The CDR3 sequence is 13 residues long. Trimming pared 4 bases from V and 8 bases from J, leaving 13 bases between. The CDR3 nucleotides read TGCGCCAGCAGCAGGGGAGGCAGGGACATTCAGTACTTC. Translated: CASSRGGRDIQYF. Based on the CDR3 plus reference TRBV5-1 and TRBJ2-4, the full variable domain is KAGVTQTPRYLIKTRGQQVTLSCSPISGHRSVSWYQQTPGQGLQFLFEYFSETQRNKGNFPGRFSGRQFSNSRSEMNVSTLELGDSALYLCASSRGGRDIQYFGAGTRLSVL.

The rearrangement joins TRBV7-2 to TRBJ1-2; 8 nucleotides agree with TRBD1. Germline-derived CDR1 and CDR2 are SGHTA and FQGNSA. Unmatched junction bases numbered 3, after V lost 5 bases and J lost 4 bases. The CDR3 sequence is 13 residues long. CDR3 nucleotide sequence: TGTGCCAGCAGCCGGGACAGGATCTATGGCTACACCTTC. Protein product: CASSRDRIYGYTF.

The chain has TRBV4-3 and TRBJ2-5; D is uncertain. This CDR3 comprises 13 residues. V shed 4 bases and J shed 2 bases, with 8 bases lying between them. CDR1 is LGHNA and CDR2 is YSLEER in the germline V gene. The CDR3 loop reads CASSPQSQETQYF. For the CDR3, the DNA is TGCGCCAGCAGCCCACAGTCGCAAGAGACCCAGTACTTC.

The chain combines TRBV28 with TRBJ2-7; TRBD2 agrees at 13 bases. V lost 5 bases to trimming and J lost 3 bases; unmatched junction nucleotides: 7. Germline V gives CDR1 MDHEN, CDR2 SYDVKM. CDR3 length equals 16 residues. The CDR3 reads CASSALGTSGNYEQYF. The CDR3 region has the DNA TGTGCCAGCAGTGCCCTAGGGACTAGCGGGAACTACGAGCAGTACTTC.

This sequence joins TRBV9 and TRBJ2-3; D not resolved. The CDR3 has 17 amino acids. Between the trimmed V and J ends, which lost 2 bases and 6 bases, there was a span of 22 bases. From germline, CDR1 is SGDLS and CDR2 YYNGEE. The CDR3 reads CASSVRPDSSHADTQYF. The CDR3 DNA sequence: TGTGCCAGCAGCGTTCGCCCCGACTCGTCCCACGCGGATACGCAGTATTTT.

This clone showed up just a few times. This chain uses TRBV9 with TRBJ1-2; 8 nucleotides match TRBD1. This CDR3 has 15 residues. Losses at the gene ends were 0 bases for V and 4 bases for J; bases not matched to a gene: 5. The germline CDR1 and CDR2 sequences are SGDLS and YYNGEE. CDR3 in amino acids: CASSVAAGQGYGYTF. CDR3 nucleotide sequence: TGTGCCAGCAGCGTAGCCGCAGGACAGGGCTATGGCTACACCTTC.